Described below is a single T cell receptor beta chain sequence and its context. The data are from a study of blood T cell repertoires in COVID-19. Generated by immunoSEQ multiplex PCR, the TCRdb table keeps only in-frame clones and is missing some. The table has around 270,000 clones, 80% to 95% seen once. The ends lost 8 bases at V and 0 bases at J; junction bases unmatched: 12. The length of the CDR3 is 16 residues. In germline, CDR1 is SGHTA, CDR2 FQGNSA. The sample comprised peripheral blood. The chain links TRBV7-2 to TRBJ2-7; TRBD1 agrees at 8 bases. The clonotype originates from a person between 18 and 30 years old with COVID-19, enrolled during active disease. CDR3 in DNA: TGTGCCAGCGGTATGGGGACAGGTCTCCTCTCCTACGAGCAGTACTTC. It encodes CASGMGTGLLSYEQYF. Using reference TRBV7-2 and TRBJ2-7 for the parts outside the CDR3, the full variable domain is GAGVSQSPSNKVTEKGKDVELRCDPISGHTALYWYRQSLGQGLEFLIYFQGNSAPDKSGLPSDRFSAERTGGSVSTLTIQRTQQEDSAVYLCASGMGTGLLSYEQYFGPGTRLTVT.